Below, 28 T cell receptor beta chains from the same sample are listed, as sequenced in a study of blood T cells in healthy people across ages (dated by TCRdb to the mid-2010s). The library was obtained by 5' RACE. The instrument was an Illumina HiSeq 2500. A second PCR of about 6 to 11 cycles was run with a J-beta primer mix and a sample-barcoded 5' primer. The raw public reads went through TCRdb reprocessing: fastp at Q25, MiXCR clone calling, in-frame beta chains kept. Entries are consolidated by CDR3 protein sequence, retaining the most common genes and DNA. The sample table holds roughly 800,000 distinct CDR3 sequences, of which roughly 60% were seen once. 20% to 25% of the sample rests with the top ten. Sequenced material: blood. These TCRs come from a man aged 30-40 years in good health.

This rearrangement joins TRBV6-1 to TRBJ2-5; TRBD1 might be the D (5 bases). Near its end, the DNA agrees better with TRBJ2-7, so the J call may be wrong. The CDR3 is 17 residues long. In germline, CDR1 is MNHNS, CDR2 SASEGT. CDR3 residues: CASSDNRNAAGPYEQYF. The CDR3 region has the DNA TGTGCCAGCAGCGACAACCGAAATGCGGCAGGGCCCTACGAGCAGTACTTC.

This clonotype was recorded a few times. The rearrangement links TRBV20-1 to TRBJ1-5; D gene ambiguous. The CDR3 has 14 residues. Trimming removed 0 bases from V and 4 bases from J, with 10 bases in between. Germline lookup yields CDR1 DFQATT and CDR2 SNEGSKA (reference sequence). The CDR3 is CSARDQIENQPQHF. The CDR3 DNA is TGCAGTGCTAGAGATCAAATCGAAAATCAGCCCCAGCATTTT.

The CDR3 here is CASSQYRGLDTQYF. The CDR3 DNA sequence: TGCGCCAGCAGCCAGTACAGGGGGCTGGATACGCAGTATTTT. This chain links TRBV4-3 with TRBJ2-3, with TRBD1 matching 9 bases. Germline lookup yields CDR1 LGHNA and CDR2 YSLEER. The ends lost 3 bases at V and 6 bases at J; junction bases unmatched: 4. There are 14 residues in the CDR3.

The gene calls are TRBV20-1 and TRBJ2-5; no reliable D call. Germline V lookup: CDR1 DFQATT, CDR2 SNEGSKA (reference sequence). The CDR3 loop spans 12 amino acids. Trimming shortened V by 3 bases and J by 5 bases, and 10 bases separated the two germline ends. For the CDR3, the DNA is TGCAGTGCTAGTGGCCCTCGGGAGACCCAGTACTTC. It codes for CSASGPRETQYF.

V and J are TRBV29-1 and TRBJ2-5; TRBD1 aligns across 7 bases. The CDR3 runs 14 residues. Germline V gene lookup returns CDR1 SQVTM and CDR2 ANQGSEA. The ends lost 6 bases at V and 4 bases at J; junction bases unmatched: 11. CDR3 amino acids: CSVANRGRGETQYF. CDR3 DNA sequence: TGCAGCGTAGCCAACAGGGGAAGGGGAGAGACCCAGTACTTC.

The genes are TRBV29-1 and TRBJ2-5; D might be TRBD1 (6 bases). V lost 6 bases and J lost 1, with 12 bases in between. The CDR3 runs 13 residues. The germline gives CDR1 SQVTM, CDR2 ANQGSEA. The CDR3 sequence: CSVRQGFQETQYF. The CDR3 DNA follows: TGCAGCGTCCGTCAGGGGTTCCAAGAGACCCAGTACTTC.

The CDR3 DNA reads TGTGCCAGCTCACCTTCCGGGGGGCGAAACGAGCAGTACTTC. Its protein product is CASSPSGGRNEQYF. The V and J genes are TRBV18 and TRBJ2-7; the D gene is possibly TRBD2 (7 bases). Germline CDR1 KGHSH, CDR2 LQKENI. V was pared by 3 bases and J by 5 bases, with 14 bases between. This CDR3 has 14 residues.

This rearrangement joins TRBV2 to TRBJ2-5; TRBD1 matches at 10 bases. The CDR3 has 15 residues. With V trimmed by 3 bases and J by 2 bases, 3 bases remained unmatched. Germline assignment: CDR1 SNHLY and CDR2 FYNNEI. In nucleotides, the CDR3 is TGTGCCAGCAGTGACAGACAGGGGGCACAAGAGACCCAGTACTTC. It codes for CASSDRQGAQETQYF.

The chain joins TRBV6-5 to TRBJ2-1; the D is unclear. The V end lost 4 bases, the J end lost 3 bases, and 10 bases lay between the germline ends. CDR1 is MNHEY, CDR2 SVGAGI, per germline. There are 14 residues in the CDR3. The CDR3 loop is CASSSHSGYNEQFF. As DNA, the CDR3 is TGTGCCAGCAGTTCCCACTCTGGCTACAATGAGCAGTTCTTC.

A few counts support this clonotype. The CDR3 DNA follows: TGCAGTGCTAGAGAGAGCCCAGCGGATGAGCAGTTCTTC. Its translation is CSARESPADEQFF. The chain couples TRBV20-1 to TRBJ2-1; weak D call: TRBD2 (5 bases). The CDR3 runs 13 residues. The germline V and J ends were trimmed by 0 bases and 8 bases, with 11 bases remaining between them. CDR1 and CDR2 from the germline V gene are DFQATT and SNEGSKA (reference sequence).

The gene calls are TRBV6-6 and TRBJ2-2; possibly TRBD1 for D (7 bases). This CDR3 has 14 amino acids. In germline, CDR1 is MNHNY, CDR2 SVGAGI (reference sequence). Trimming took 10 bases from V and 3 from J, leaving 15 bases between them. The CDR3 sequence: CATRQGGDTGELFF. In nucleotides, the CDR3 is TGTGCCACCCGACAGGGCGGGGACACCGGGGAGCTGTTTTTT.

The chain links TRBV7-2 to TRBJ2-1; TRBD1 is a possible D gene (5 bases). From germline, CDR1 is SGHTA and CDR2 FQGNSA. With 5 bases removed from V and 6 bases from J, the gap between germline ends came to 20 bases. The CDR3 spans 16 residues. CDR3 coding DNA: TGTGCCAGCAGCATTCCTCTCACCCCAAGGGGCAATGAGCAGTTCTTC. This codes for CASSIPLTPRGNEQFF.

The CDR3 spells CSARDAGGMDGYTF. The CDR3 coding sequence is TGCAGTGCTAGAGATGCAGGTGGTATGGATGGCTACACCTTC. The rearrangement links TRBV20-1 to TRBJ1-2; D gene ambiguous. The CDR3 runs 14 residues. The V gene lost 0 bases and the J gene lost 6 bases, with 14 bases spanning the gap. CDR1 and CDR2 from the germline V gene are DFQATT and SNEGSKA (reference sequence).

CDR3 loop: CATGGLAYQETQYF. For the CDR3, the DNA is TGTGCCACAGGGGGACTAGCGTACCAAGAGACCCAGTACTTC. V and J are TRBV2 and TRBJ2-5; 10 bases match TRBD2. CDR3 length: 14 residues. The trim removed 10 bases at V and 0 bases at J, leaving 5 bases unmatched. CDR1 SNHLY and CDR2 FYNNEI come from the germline V gene.

The rearrangement uses TRBV20-1 and TRBJ2-5; 9 positions agree with TRBD2. The CDR3 totals 16 residues. The trim removed 3 bases at V and 4 bases at J, leaving 12 bases unmatched. The germline V gene has CDR1 DFQATT and CDR2 SNEGSKA (reference sequence). Here the CDR3 reads CSASGLAGVEGETQYF. The CDR3 coding sequence is TGCAGTGCTAGCGGGTTAGCGGGGGTTGAGGGAGAGACCCAGTACTTC.

The V gene is TRBV7-2, the J gene TRBJ2-5, with TRBD2 matching over 8 bases. The closer fit of TRBJ2-7 to the DNA end suggests the J call may be wrong. CDR1 and CDR2 from the germline V gene are SGHTA and FQGNSA. The length of the CDR3 is 13 residues. The CDR3 nucleotides read TGTGCCAGCAGCTTGACTAGCGTGGGCGAGCAGTACTTC. It yields the protein CASSLTSVGEQYF.

This clonotype was detected only a few times. V gene TRBV11-1 combines with J gene TRBJ2-1, with D possibly TRBD2 on 6 matching bases. Germline-derived CDR1 and CDR2 are SGHAT and FQDESV (reference sequence). V lost 8 bases and J 8 bases, leaving 13 bases between the germline ends. CDR3 length equals 12 residues. DNA of the CDR3: TGTGCCAGCGGGCGGAGGGGAGATGAGCAGTTCTTC. It yields the protein CASGRRGDEQFF. The entire variable domain, with the rest obtained from reference TRBV11-1 and TRBJ2-1, is as follows: EAEVAQSPRYKITEKSQAVAFWCDPISGHATLYWYRQILGQGPELLVQFQDESVVDDSQLPKDRFSAERLKGVDSTLKIQPAELGDSAMYLCASGRRGDEQFFGPGTRLTVL.

The CDR3 DNA reads as TGCAGCGTCGCCCTGGGGCTTGGCAATCAGCCCCAGCATTTT. This sequence encodes CSVALGLGNQPQHF. This chain connects TRBV29-1 to TRBJ1-5; possibly TRBD1 for D (5 bases). CDR3 length: 14 residues. Trimming left V 6 bases short and J 2 bases short, with 14 bases between. From germline, CDR1 is SQVTM and CDR2 ANQGSEA.

This clonotype was seen a handful of times. The rearrangement links TRBV20-1 to TRBJ2-7; D gene uncertain. Germline V CDR1 and CDR2: DFQATT, SNEGSKA (reference sequence). The CDR3 contains 12 residues. V was clipped by 5 bases and J by 4 bases, with 12 bases between them. The CDR3 protein is CSALPTGYEQYF. The CDR3 DNA sequence: TGCAGTGCTCTCCCAACCGGGTACGAGCAGTACTTC.

The V and J genes are TRBV6-5 and TRBJ2-3; tentative D call: TRBD2 (6 bases). The CDR3 runs 12 residues. The V gene lost 7 bases and the J gene lost 7 bases, with 12 bases spanning the gap. Germline V lookup: CDR1 MNHEY, CDR2 SVGAGI. The CDR3 region has the DNA TGTGCCAGCACAGCTGGGGGGAATACGCAGTATTTT. Its protein product is CASTAGGNTQYF.

This clonotype occurred a few times. The chain couples TRBV29-1 to TRBJ2-7; no firm D call. Trimming took 1 base from V and 4 from J, leaving 8 bases between them. In germline, CDR1 is SQVTM, CDR2 ANQGSEA. The CDR3 is 12 residues long. DNA of the CDR3: TGCAGCGTTGAAGGGGGTAATTACGAGCAGTACTTC. Protein: CSVEGGNYEQYF.

This clonotype appeared a few times. V usage is TRBV7-2 and J usage is TRBJ1-2; no definite D call. The germline V gene has CDR1 SGHTA and CDR2 FQGNSA. Trimming cost V 5 bases and J 2 bases, with 18 bases left between them. The CDR3 contains 16 residues. As DNA, the CDR3 is TGTGCCAGCAGCCCCTATGGGGTAATGAGGAACTATGGCTACACCTTC. Protein: CASSPYGVMRNYGYTF.

A few counts support this clonotype. V usage is TRBV27 and J usage is TRBJ2-7, with TRBD1 as a possible D gene (7 bases). The germline V gene encodes CDR1 MNHEY and CDR2 SMNVEV (reference sequence). Trimming stripped 9 bases from V and 4 bases from J, with 13 bases between. The length of the CDR3 is 12 residues. CDR3 nucleotide sequence: TGTGCCAGACCAGGGGGGTGGTACGAGCAGTACTTC. This sequence encodes CARPGGWYEQYF.

This clonotype is a singleton in its sample. The gene calls are TRBV5-1 and TRBJ2-5; 7 nucleotides line up with TRBD2. The CDR3 covers 14 residues. The junction had 2 bases not matched to a gene; V was cut back by 0 bases and J by 3 bases. Germline CDR1 SGHRS, CDR2 YFSETQ. The CDR3 DNA sequence: TGCGCCAGCAGCTTGGCGCTAGCGGAAGAGACCCAGTACTTC. This translates into CASSLALAEETQYF.

Comments on this clonotype: Since a much larger clone is just one base distant, this may be a read error. V is TRBV30 and J is TRBJ2-1; possible D gene TRBD2, 5 bases. The germline CDR1 and CDR2 sequences are GTSNPN and SVGIG (reference sequence). The CDR3 totals 12 residues. The CDR3 DNA reads as TGTGCCGGGAGTTCCCCTGTCGGTGAGCAGTTCTTC. Protein sequence: CAGSSPVGEQFF.

This chain links TRBV27 with TRBJ2-1; 9 bases line up with TRBD2. CDR3 length: 15 residues. Unmatched junction bases numbered 5, after V lost 2 bases and J lost 6 bases. CDR1 and CDR2 (germline): MNHEY, SMNVEV (reference sequence). This CDR3 reads CASSLASGATNEQFF. CDR3 DNA sequence: TGTGCCAGCAGTTTAGCTAGCGGGGCCACCAATGAGCAGTTCTTC.

A note on this clonotype: This may come from a read error, since a much larger clone is one base off. The chain recombines TRBV27 with TRBJ2-3; either TRBD1 or TRBD2 may fit D (6 bases each). Germline V gene lookup returns CDR1 MNHEY and CDR2 SMNVEV (reference sequence). The V end was cut by 4 bases, the J end by 10 bases, with 15 bases between. The CDR3 totals 13 residues. For the CDR3, the DNA is TGTGCCAGCAGTTCAGGGGCGGGACGAGCGCAGTATTTT. Its protein product is CASSSGAGRAQYF.

This rearrangement joins TRBV27 to TRBJ1-5, with 12 nucleotides matching TRBD1. Germline V gene sequence: CDR1 MNHEY, CDR2 SMNVEV (reference sequence). Trimming took 5 bases from V and 5 from J; bases not matched to a gene: 7. This CDR3 spans 16 amino acids. The CDR3: CASSRLGTGGHQPQHF. The CDR3 coding sequence is TGTGCCAGCAGTCGACTAGGGACAGGGGGCCATCAGCCCCAGCATTTT.